The present T cell receptor beta chain was sequenced within a study of T cells in Graves' hyperthyroidism and ophthalmopathy. The overall study: Peripheral blood was collected at initial diagnosis, before any treatment.

V gave up 7 bases and J gave up 7 bases, with 8 bases separating them. The CDR3 covers 11 residues. Germline CDR1 SGHAT, CDR2 FQNNGV. RNA transcripts gave rise to amplified TCR beta CDR3 regions. An initial round of RT-PCR targeting the TCR CDR3 relied on the HTBI primer set. MiXCR was run by TCRdb on the multiplex PCR reads, yielding one entry per CDR3 protein. The sample includes roughly 500,000 distinct CDR3 sequences, less than 25% seen only once; the top ten take over 9%. In this sample, this clonotype turned up many times. Its antigen is not identified. General study findings and limits: Ophthalmopathy, as predicted by the model, came a median about seven months after the prediction.

Sample: blood. This TCR came from a woman aged 25 to 39 with Graves' ophthalmopathy. The J gene is TRBJ1-5, the V gene TRBV11-2, with D unclear. Here the CDR3 DNA reads TGTGCCAGCACCCCCCGGCAGCCCCAGCATTTT. Its translation: CASTPRQPQHF.